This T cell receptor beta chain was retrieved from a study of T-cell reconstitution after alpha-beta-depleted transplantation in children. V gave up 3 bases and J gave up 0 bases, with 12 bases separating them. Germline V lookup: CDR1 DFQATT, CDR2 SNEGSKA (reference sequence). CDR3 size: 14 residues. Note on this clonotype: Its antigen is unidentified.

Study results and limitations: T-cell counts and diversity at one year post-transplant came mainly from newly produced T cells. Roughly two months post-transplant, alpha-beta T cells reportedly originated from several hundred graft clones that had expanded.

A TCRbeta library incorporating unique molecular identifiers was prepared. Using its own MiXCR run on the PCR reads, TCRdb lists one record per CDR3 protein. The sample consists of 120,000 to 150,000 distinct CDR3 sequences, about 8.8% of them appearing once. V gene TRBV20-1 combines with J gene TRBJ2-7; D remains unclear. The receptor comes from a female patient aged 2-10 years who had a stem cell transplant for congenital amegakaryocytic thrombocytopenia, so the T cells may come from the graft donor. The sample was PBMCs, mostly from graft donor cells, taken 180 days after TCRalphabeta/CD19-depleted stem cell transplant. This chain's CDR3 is CSASADLSSYEQYF. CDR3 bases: TGCAGTGCTAGCGCGGACCTGAGCTCCTACGAGCAGTACTTC.